Listed here are 18 T cell receptor beta chains from one sample, sequenced in a study of blood T cell repertoires in COVID-19. TCRdb's copy holds only in-frame clones and misses some; the assay was immunoSEQ multiplex PCR. Of tens of thousands of clones listed, 88% are singletons. Specimen: peripheral blood. The origin of the receptors is a human donor in a cohort sampled during active COVID-19.

The rearrangement links TRBV7-9 to TRBJ2-7, with 8 bases identical to TRBD2. Germline CDR1 SEHNR, CDR2 FQNEAQ (reference sequence). The CDR3 is 14 residues long. Germline trimming cut 7 bases from V and 6 bases from J; bases unmatched to any gene: 11. DNA of the CDR3: TGTGCCAGCACCCCGGGAGGGGGAGCTGGCGAGCAGTACTTC. Protein product: CASTPGGGAGEQYF.

The chain is built from TRBV28 and TRBJ2-5; D remains unclear. The length of the CDR3 is 15 residues. Germline CDR1 is MDHEN and CDR2 is SYDVKM. V was cut by 3 bases and J by 0 bases, with 11 bases left in between. The CDR3 nucleotides read TGTGCCAGCAGTTTTAAGACACCGTACCAAGAGACCCAGTACTTC. Its translation: CASSFKTPYQETQYF. Together with reference TRBV28 and TRBJ2-5, the CDR3 gives the full variable domain: DVKVTQSSRYLVKRTGEKVFLECVQDMDHENMFWYRQDPGLGLRLIYFSYDVKMKEKGDIPEGYSVSREKKERFSLILESASTNQTSMYLCASSFKTPYQETQYFGPGTRLLVL.

The V and J genes are TRBV7-9 and TRBJ1-1; TRBD1 might be the D (5 bases). Germline CDR1 reads SEHNR; CDR2 reads FQNEAQ (reference sequence). CDR3 size: 13 residues. V was pared by 3 bases and J by 10 bases, with 15 bases between. The CDR3 loop is CASSLVGIQGAFF. In DNA form, the CDR3 reads TGTGCCAGCAGCTTGGTAGGGATCCAGGGAGCTTTCTTT.

V is TRBV7-9 and J is TRBJ1-5; D possibly corresponds to TRBD1 (6 bases). Germline CDR1 is SEHNR and CDR2 is FQNEAQ (reference sequence). The V gene lost 0 bases and the J gene lost 5 bases, with 11 bases spanning the gap. The CDR3 length is 15 residues. The CDR3 coding sequence is TGTGCCAGCAGCTTAGCGCTGGGGGCCGATCAGCCCCAGCATTTT. As protein: CASSLALGADQPQHF.

This clone was detected only a few times. The genes are TRBV11-2 and TRBJ1-3; maybe TRBD1 (6 bases). Germline-derived CDR1 and CDR2 are SGHAT and FQNNGV. The V end lost 4 bases, the J end lost 4 bases, and 11 bases lay between the germline ends. The CDR3 has 14 residues. The CDR3 nucleotides are TGTGCCAGCAGCTCACAGGGTACGGGAAACACCATATATTTT. It yields the protein CASSSQGTGNTIYF.

The chain carries TRBV9 and TRBJ2-3; 12 bases are shared with TRBD2. Germline V lookup: CDR1 SGDLS, CDR2 YYNGEE. CDR3 length: 16 amino acids. The ends lost 7 bases at V and 0 bases at J; junction bases unmatched: 6. The CDR3 DNA reads TGTGCCAGCGGATGGACTAGCGGGACTAGCACAGATACGCAGTATTTT. Residues: CASGWTSGTSTDTQYF. Together with reference TRBV9 and TRBJ2-3, the CDR3 gives the full variable domain: DSGVTQTPKHLITATGQRVTLRCSPRSGDLSVYWYQQSLDQGLQFLIQYYNGEERAKGNILERFSAQQFPDLHSELNLSSLELGDSALYFCASGWTSGTSTDTQYFGPGTRLTVL.

The V and J genes are TRBV7-9 and TRBJ2-1, with TRBD2 identical over 9 bases. Germline V CDR1 and CDR2: SEHNR, FQNEAQ (reference sequence). J was trimmed by 4 bases and V by 7 bases; bases with no gene match: 8. The CDR3 length is 15 residues. The CDR3 reads CASNPSGRQYNEQFF. The DNA for the CDR3 is TGTGCCAGCAACCCCAGCGGGAGGCAATACAATGAGCAGTTCTTC.

V and J are TRBV7-3 and TRBJ2-7; 7 bases are shared with TRBD2. V lost 1 base and J lost 1; bases outside the gene matches: 1. Germline V gene lookup returns CDR1 SGHTA and CDR2 FQGTGA. The CDR3 is made up of 14 amino acids. This CDR3 is CASSLMGGSYEQYF. The DNA of the CDR3 is TGTGCCAGCAGCTTAATGGGGGGGTCCTACGAGCAGTACTTC.

V usage is TRBV11-3 and J usage is TRBJ2-3, with D perhaps TRBD2 (5 bases). Germline values: CDR1 SGHNT, CDR2 YENEEA. This CDR3 contains 15 residues. The germline V and J ends were trimmed by 5 bases and 4 bases, with 16 bases remaining between them. CDR3 in DNA: TGTGCCAGCAGCCCCCGGGTACGGGGAGCAGATACGCAGTATTTT. The encoded protein is CASSPRVRGADTQYF.

The chain is built from TRBV11-2 and TRBJ2-7; the match to TRBD2 covers 9 bases. CDR3 length equals 16 residues. Germline CDR1 and CDR2: SGHAT and FQNNGV. With 5 bases clipped from V and 5 bases from J, the junction kept 13 bases outside the gene matches. Here the CDR3 DNA reads TGTGCCAGCAGCCCGGAGGGGATTAGCGGGAGAAACGAGCAGTACTTC. This gives the protein CASSPEGISGRNEQYF. Using reference TRBV11-2 and TRBJ2-7 for the parts outside the CDR3, the full variable domain is EAGVAQSPRYKIIEKRQSVAFWCNPISGHATLYWYQQILGQGPKLLIQFQNNGVVDDSQLPKDRFSAERLKGVDSTLKIQPAKLEDSAVYLCASSPEGISGRNEQYFGPGTRLTVT.

The chain carries TRBV5-1 and TRBJ2-1, with TRBD2 matching over 8 bases. Germline CDR1 is SGHRS and CDR2 is YFSETQ. The V gene end was trimmed by 4 bases and the J gene end by 3 bases; junction bases not matched to a gene: 3. The CDR3 contains 14 residues. DNA for the CDR3: TGCGCCAGCAGCCATACTAGCGGCTACAATGAGCAGTTCTTC. Protein product: CASSHTSGYNEQFF. Variable domain in full (rest from reference TRBV5-1 and TRBJ2-1): KAGVTQTPRYLIKTRGQQVTLSCSPISGHRSVSWYQQTPGQGLQFLFEYFSETQRNKGNFPGRFSGRQFSNSRSEMNVSTLELGDSALYLCASSHTSGYNEQFFGPGTRLTVL.

This clone has a handful of counts. The CDR3 loop reads CAWGAGQGASQHF. In nucleotides, the CDR3 is TGTGCCTGGGGGGCGGGACAGGGTGCGTCCCAGCATTTT. The chain uses TRBV30 and TRBJ1-5, with 9 bases identical to TRBD1. The CDR3 has 13 amino acids. Germline lookup yields CDR1 GTSNPN and CDR2 SVGIG (reference sequence). With 5 bases clipped from V and 11 bases from J, the junction kept 10 bases outside the gene matches.

This clone was recorded once. J is TRBJ2-1 and V is TRBV6-5; no definite D call. This CDR3 has 13 amino acids. With 5 bases removed from V and 9 bases from J, the gap between germline ends came to 14 bases. From germline, CDR1 is MNHEY and CDR2 SVGAGI. In nucleotides, the CDR3 is TGTGCCAGCAGTCAGCGCAAGACGAGTGAGCAGTTCTTC. Translating gives CASSQRKTSEQFF.

This chain connects TRBV5-5 to TRBJ1-6; possibly TRBD1 for D (5 bases). Germline V lookup: CDR1 SGHKS, CDR2 YYEKEE (reference sequence). This CDR3 spans 15 amino acids. V lost 7 bases and J 5 bases, leaving 16 bases between the germline ends. The CDR3 nucleotides read TGTGCCAGCGAAACCATCCAGGGAAATAATTCACCCCTCCACTTT. Protein product: CASETIQGNNSPLHF.

This rearrangement joins TRBV29-1 to TRBJ2-1, with D possibly matching TRBD2 (6 bases). V lost 2 bases and J lost 7, with 15 bases in between. CDR3 length equals 14 residues. CDR1 and CDR2 from the germline V gene are SQVTM and ANQGSEA. The DNA for the CDR3 is TGCAGCGTTGAATATATCGGGAGAGATAATGAGCAGTTCTTC. Translation: CSVEYIGRDNEQFF.

CDR3 coding DNA: TGTGCCAGTAGTATAGATTGGAGCAGCCGCCAGCATTTT. It specifies CASSIDWSSRQHF. V and J are TRBV19 and TRBJ1-5, with D unresolved. The CDR3 loop spans 13 amino acids. Germline loops: CDR1 LNHDA, CDR2 SQIVND (reference sequence). V lost 0 bases to trimming and J lost 12 bases, with 12 bases between them.

V gene TRBV28 combines with J gene TRBJ1-1; D is uncertain. The CDR3 sequence is 20 residues long. CDR1 is MDHEN and CDR2 is SYDVKM in the germline V gene. Deletions cut 5 bases from V and 0 bases from J, with 28 bases between. In DNA form, the CDR3 reads TGTGCCAGCAGTCCCCTTAGTGTCGGTAGCCTAACCATGGTGAACACTGAAGCTTTCTTT. Translating gives CASSPLSVGSLTMVNTEAFF.

The chain links TRBV10-3 to TRBJ2-1; 9 bases fit TRBD1. Germline CDR1 and CDR2: ENHRY and SYGVKD. The CDR3 consists of 13 residues. With V trimmed by 10 bases and J by 10 bases, 11 bases remained unmatched. CDR3: CATLPGTGGEQFF. The CDR3 DNA sequence: TGTGCCACCCTGCCGGGAACAGGGGGCGAGCAGTTCTTC.